This T cell receptor beta chain was sequenced for a study of regulatory T cells in long-lasting Graves disease. Study details: Patients with new Graves' disease had used antithyroid drugs below 3 months. Findings and caveats of the study: Graves' patients with persistent disease showed TCR diversity lower than patients newly diagnosed.

As for time point: newly diagnosed GD, antithyroid drugs for less than 3 months. PBMCs were the source of the RNA used for TCR sequencing. American Thyroid Association guidelines defined Graves' disease diagnosis. CDR3 regions were amplified by Arm-PCR using iRepertoire HTBI primers to build TCR beta libraries. TCRdb re-analysed the multiplex PCR reads in MiXCR, keeping a single row per CDR3 protein. This sample carries a few hundred thousand distinct CDR3 sequences, about 16% of them seen once, and the ten largest clones take about 25%. This clonotype was seen a handful of times. What it recognizes is unknown. Germline V gene data show CDR1 as SEHNR and CDR2 as FQNEAQ (reference sequence). This CDR3 is 13 amino acids long. Trimming left V 5 bases short and J 6 bases short, with 14 bases between. The data also belong to a second study, concerning T cells in Graves' hyperthyroidism and ophthalmopathy.

J is TRBJ2-7 and V is TRBV7-9; D is uncertain. The origin of this receptor is a woman younger than 35 with Graves disease. The source was peripheral blood mononuclear cells (PBMCs), collected at new diagnosis, from a patient treated with antithyroid drugs. The CDR3 protein is CASSVSPLSEQYF. The CDR3 DNA is TGTGCCAGCAGCGTCAGCCCTCTTTCCGAGCAGTACTTC.